A single sample gave rise to the 21 T cell receptor beta chains below, sequenced in a study of PD-1 blockade in classical Hodgkin lymphoma. The repertoire was sequenced with immunoSEQ multiplex PCR; TCRdb's copy has only in-frame clones and lacks some. The sample lists more than 60,000 clones; roughly 90% were seen once. Brentuximab vedotin exposure varied, and every patient relapsed after autologous stem cell transplantation. The starting material was peripheral blood mononuclear cells (PBMCs), obtained at baseline. The source of these receptors is a human donor with classical Hodgkin lymphoma.

V usage is TRBV5-1 and J usage is TRBJ2-3; possibly TRBD2 for D (5 bases). Trimming took 4 bases from V and 4 from J, leaving 16 bases between them. The CDR3 loop spans 15 amino acids. Looked up from germline, CDR1 is SGHRS and CDR2 is YFSETQ. DNA for the CDR3: TGCGCCAGCAGCCCCAAGTTACTAGACCCAGATACGCAGTATTTT. Translated: CASSPKLLDPDTQYF.

This clone appeared a single time. The J gene is TRBJ2-3, the V gene TRBV7-2; TRBD2 is a possible D gene (5 bases). V lost 5 bases to trimming and J lost 8 bases, with 20 bases between them. Germline V gives CDR1 SGHTA, CDR2 FQGNSA. This CDR3 is 15 amino acids long. CDR3: CASSPGNSVPITQYF. The CDR3 DNA reads as TGTGCCAGCAGCCCGGGAAACAGTGTACCCATTACGCAGTATTTT.

The rearrangement links TRBV2 to TRBJ2-2; D is ambiguous. Deletions cut 10 bases from V and 1 base from J, with 16 bases between. The CDR3 is made up of 15 amino acids. Per the germline V gene, CDR1 is SNHLY and CDR2 is FYNNEI. The CDR3 region has the DNA TGTGCCAAGCGCGGTGGCGTGGGGAACACCGGGGAGCTGTTTTTT. This encodes CAKRGGVGNTGELFF. The entire variable domain, with the rest obtained from reference TRBV2 and TRBJ2-2, is as follows: EPEVTQTPSHQVTQMGQEVILRCVPISNHLYFYWYRQILGQKVEFLVSFYNNEISEKSEIFDDQFSVERPDGSNFTLKIRSTKLEDSAMYFCAKRGGVGNTGELFFGEGSRLTVL.

V usage is TRBV29-1 and J usage is TRBJ2-5; D is uncertain. CDR3 length: 10 residues. The germline gives CDR1 SQVTM, CDR2 ANQGSEA. Trimming removed 5 bases from V and 1 base from J, with 2 bases in between. The DNA of the CDR3 is TGCAGCGTTTTCCAAGAGACCCAGTACTTC. Translating gives CSVFQETQYF.

This chain connects TRBV13 to TRBJ2-2; D not resolved. The V and J ends lost 5 bases and 4 bases respectively, with 5 bases between them. This CDR3 has 12 amino acids. In germline, CDR1 is PRHDT, CDR2 FYEKMQ (reference sequence). The CDR3 sequence is CASSDLTGELFF. The CDR3 DNA sequence: TGTGCCAGCAGCGACCTCACCGGGGAGCTGTTTTTT.

This chain links TRBV4-2 with TRBJ2-5; 10 bases match TRBD2. V lost 0 bases and J lost 5; bases outside the gene matches: 3. Germline V CDR1 and CDR2: LGHNA, YNFKEQ. The CDR3 sequence is 15 residues long. CDR3: CASSQDLAGVETQYF. DNA for the CDR3: TGTGCCAGCAGCCAAGATCTAGCGGGGGTGGAGACCCAGTACTTC.

V gene TRBV5-4 combines with J gene TRBJ2-2; tentatively, D is TRBD1 or TRBD2 (5 bases each). The CDR3 runs 16 residues. Trimming removed 4 bases from V and 1 base from J, with 14 bases in between. Germline CDR1 reads SGHNT; CDR2 reads YYREEE (reference sequence). Written as DNA, the CDR3 is TGTGCCAGCAGCCCGGGACCCCCGAAGAACACCGGGGAGCTGTTTTTT. It yields the protein CASSPGPPKNTGELFF.

With respect to this clone: This same CDR3 is encoded by further DNA sequences in the sample. The genes are TRBV6-5 and TRBJ2-7; D unclear. CDR1 MNHEY and CDR2 SVGAGI come from the germline V gene. This CDR3 region has 11 residues. Trimming pared 6 bases from V and 4 bases from J, leaving 7 bases between. The CDR3 DNA reads TGTGCCAGCAGGCGCCTATACGAGCAGTACTTC. It specifies CASRRLYEQYF.

The V and J genes are TRBV5-1 and TRBJ1-6; tentatively, D is TRBD1 (5 bases). Trimming pared 0 bases from V and 0 bases from J, leaving 10 bases between. Per the germline V gene, CDR1 is SGHRS and CDR2 is YFSETQ. There are 17 residues in the CDR3. This chain's CDR3 is CASSLDWGASYNSPLHF. CDR3 DNA: TGCGCCAGCAGCTTGGATTGGGGCGCCTCCTATAATTCACCCCTCCACTTT. The variable domain in full, with the rest retrieved from reference TRBV5-1 and TRBJ1-6, is KAGVTQTPRYLIKTRGQQVTLSCSPISGHRSVSWYQQTPGQGLQFLFEYFSETQRNKGNFPGRFSGRQFSNSRSEMNVSTLELGDSALYLCASSLDWGASYNSPLHFGNGTRLTVT.

J is TRBJ2-7 and V is TRBV11-2; 12 positions match TRBD2. After removal of 0 bases from V and 5 bases from J, the junction contained 11 bases not matched to a gene. The V gene's germline CDR1 is SGHAT and CDR2 FQNNGV. CDR3 size: 18 residues. Here the CDR3 DNA reads TGTGCCAGCAGCTTAGATGTGACTAGCGGGAGATGGGGCCACGAGCAGTACTTC. It codes for CASSLDVTSGRWGHEQYF. Filled out from reference TRBV11-2 and TRBJ2-7, the complete variable domain reads EAGVAQSPRYKIIEKRQSVAFWCNPISGHATLYWYQQILGQGPKLLIQFQNNGVVDDSQLPKDRFSAERLKGVDSTLKIQPAKLEDSAVYLCASSLDVTSGRWGHEQYFGPGTRLTVT.

This rearrangement joins TRBV5-6 to TRBJ1-5; D not resolved. CDR3 size: 12 residues. V dropped 0 bases and J dropped 7 bases, with 5 bases sitting between them. CDR1 is SGHDT and CDR2 is YYEEEE in the germline V gene. CDR3 loop: CASSLEDQPQHF. Written as DNA, the CDR3 is TGTGCCAGCAGCTTGGAGGACCAGCCCCAGCATTTT.

The chain carries TRBV5-5 and TRBJ1-1; D unresolved. Germline V CDR1 and CDR2: SGHKS, YYEKEE (reference sequence). The CDR3 sequence is 14 residues long. Trimming removed 7 bases from V and 1 base from J, with 14 bases in between. The CDR3 spells CASGRRQENTEAFF. CDR3 in DNA: TGTGCCAGCGGGAGGAGACAAGAGAACACTGAAGCTTTCTTT.

This clone was seen more than once but under ten times. The chain carries TRBV10-3 and TRBJ2-2; the D call may be TRBD1 or TRBD2 (5 bases each). The ends were cut back, 8 bases at V and 8 bases at J, with 12 bases in the middle. CDR1 is ENHRY and CDR2 is SYGVKD in the germline V gene. The CDR3 spans 12 residues. CDR3 sequence reads: CAILRGAGELFF. In DNA, the CDR3 is TGTGCCATCTTGAGGGGAGCAGGGGAGCTGTTTTTT.

This clone was seen once. The chain joins TRBV30 to TRBJ2-7; 14 nucleotides line up with TRBD2. CDR3 size: 16 residues. Germline V gene data show CDR1 as GTSNPN and CDR2 as SVGIG (reference sequence). Unmatched junction bases numbered 7, after V lost 5 bases and J lost 1 base. CDR3 sequence (DNA): TGTGCCTGGGGGACTAGCGGGAGTATAGGTTCCTACGAGCAGTACTTC. It codes for CAWGTSGSIGSYEQYF. The variable domain in full, with the rest retrieved from reference TRBV30 and TRBJ2-7, is SQTIHQWPATLVQPVGSPLSLECTVEGTSNPNLYWYRQAAGRGLQLLFYSVGIGQISSEVPQNLSASRPQDRQFILSSKKLLLSDSGFYLCAWGTSGSIGSYEQYFGPGTRLTVT.

The J gene is TRBJ2-3, the V gene TRBV6-1; tentatively, D is TRBD1 or TRBD2 (5 bases each). Trimming took 0 bases from V and 0 from J, leaving 16 bases between them. Germline V gives CDR1 MNHNS, CDR2 SASEGT. This CDR3 comprises 18 residues. The CDR3: CASSEAFSRGTSTDTQYF. For the CDR3, the DNA is TGTGCCAGCAGTGAAGCTTTTTCGAGGGGAACTAGCACAGATACGCAGTATTTT.

For the CDR3, the DNA is TGTGCCAGCAGCACGGACCCTTACGAGCAGTACTTC. This encodes CASSTDPYEQYF. This chain links TRBV7-9 with TRBJ2-7; D is unclear. Germline V gene data show CDR1 as SEHNR and CDR2 as FQNEAQ (reference sequence). V was trimmed by 5 bases and J by 4 bases, leaving 9 bases between them. The CDR3 has 12 residues.

The V gene is TRBV4-2, the J gene TRBJ2-7; D gene ambiguous. Germline values: CDR1 LGHNA, CDR2 YNFKEQ. This CDR3 is built from 14 residues. Trimming took off 0 bases at V and 2 bases at J, with 8 bases between the two ends. CDR3 DNA: TGTGCCAGCAGCCAAGAGTCGAATGCCTACGAGCAGTACTTC. This sequence encodes CASSQESNAYEQYF.

The chain joins TRBV4-2 to TRBJ2-7, with D possibly being TRBD1 or TRBD2 (5 bases each). CDR1 LGHNA and CDR2 YNFKEQ come from the germline V gene. The CDR3 contains 13 residues. The V and J ends lost 3 bases and 5 bases respectively, with 11 bases between them. CDR3 coding DNA: TGTGCCAGCAGCCAGGGTGGGGGAAACGAGCAGTACTTC. Its protein product is CASSQGGGNEQYF.

The genes are TRBV7-2 and TRBJ1-6, with a weak D call TRBD1 (5 bases). From germline, CDR1 is SGHTA and CDR2 FQGNSA. This CDR3 has 14 amino acids. Trimming took off 5 bases at V and 7 bases at J, with 12 bases between the two ends. The CDR3 sequence: CASSEQVGNSPLHF. The CDR3 DNA reads TGTGCCAGCAGCGAACAGGTGGGGAATTCACCCCTCCACTTT.

The rearrangement uses TRBV11-1 and TRBJ2-7; 7 bases fit TRBD1. CDR1 SGHAT and CDR2 FQDESV come from the germline V gene (reference sequence). This CDR3 has 13 residues. The J segment lost 1 base and the V segment lost 5 bases, leaving 2 bases of the junction unmatched. CDR3 protein: CASSGDRSYEQYF. CDR3 in DNA: TGTGCCAGCAGCGGGGACAGATCCTACGAGCAGTACTTC.

This rearrangement joins TRBV29-1 to TRBJ2-7; TRBD1 matches at 8 bases. The CDR3 is made up of 11 amino acids. Trimming removed 6 bases from V and 5 bases from J; junction bases left unmatched: 3. CDR1 SQVTM and CDR2 ANQGSEA come from the germline V gene. CDR3 sequence: CSVQGANEQYF. In DNA, the CDR3 is TGCAGCGTGCAGGGGGCAAACGAGCAGTACTTC.